These 20 T cell receptor beta chains were sequenced from one sample in a study of vaccination and CD4 T cells after COVID-19. The Oncomine TCR Beta short-read assay sequenced DNA from cultured CD4+ T cells. TCRdb recomputed calls from the PCR reads with MiXCR, one row per CDR3 protein. The sample yields some 9,700 distinct CDR3 sequences, less than 80% seen once. Treatment noted: approximately nine-day PBMC culture with coronavirus spike peptide pools or control peptides (ViraFEST assay). Samples of CD4+ T cells were obtained from the unexposed donor before the COVID-19 pandemic (2011-2018). These receptors' antigens are unknown. Sequencing was done on a sample of CD4+ T cells from blood, cultured in vitro. These receptors came from a human donor in good health.

This clonotype was detected only once. This chain links TRBV6-1 with TRBJ1-5; D gene uncertain. The V end lost 5 bases, the J end lost 2 bases, and 13 bases lay between the germline ends. Germline V gives CDR1 MNHNS, CDR2 SASEGT. This CDR3 is built from 15 residues. The CDR3 DNA is TGTGCCAGCAGTCAGACATTCTCCGGCAATCAGCCCCAGCATTTT. It is translated as CASSQTFSGNQPQHF.

The chain is built from TRBV7-2 and TRBJ1-2; perhaps TRBD1 as D (5 bases). This CDR3 spans 13 amino acids. Germline loops: CDR1 SGHTA, CDR2 FQGNSA. The germline V and J ends were trimmed by 5 bases and 3 bases, with 10 bases remaining between them. The CDR3 reads CASSTGGDYGYTF. CDR3 coding DNA: TGTGCCAGCAGCACGGGGGGGGACTATGGCTACACCTTC.

This clonotype was seen just once. The chain recombines TRBV20-1 with TRBJ1-1; D is perhaps TRBD1 (5 bases). The CDR3 spans 13 residues. With 1 base removed from V and 4 bases from J, the gap between germline ends came to 10 bases. The V gene's germline CDR1 is DFQATT and CDR2 SNEGSKA (reference sequence). Written as DNA, the CDR3 is TGCAGTGCTAGAGGACAGACGCTCACTGAAGCTTTCTTT. Protein product: CSARGQTLTEAFF.

The chain is built from TRBV7-8 and TRBJ1-2, with D possibly matching TRBD1 (5 bases). The CDR3 spans 14 residues. Per the germline V gene, CDR1 is SGHVS and CDR2 is FQNEAQ. Trimming cost V 4 bases and J 1 base, with 10 bases left between them. In nucleotides, the CDR3 is TGTGCCAGCAGCTCGGGACGCTTTAACTATGGCTACACCTTC. This sequence encodes CASSSGRFNYGYTF. Complete variable domain (other parts from reference TRBV7-8 and TRBJ1-2): GAGVSQSPRYKVAKRGQDVALRCDPISGHVSLFWYQQALGQGPEFLTYFQNEAQLDKSGLPSDRFFAERPEGSVSTLKIQRTQQEDSAVYLCASSSGRFNYGYTFGSGTRLTVV.

The gene calls are TRBV7-9 and TRBJ1-1, with D unresolved. There are 11 residues in the CDR3. V lost 6 bases, J lost 4 bases, and 6 bases lay in between. The V gene's germline CDR1 is SEHNR and CDR2 FQNEAQ (reference sequence). CDR3 sequence: CASSYTTEAFF. CDR3 bases: TGTGCCAGCAGTTATACCACTGAAGCTTTCTTT.

This clonotype was observed a few times. The genes are TRBV6-2 or TRBV6-3 and TRBJ1-5; TRBD1 is a possible D gene (6 bases). CDR3 size: 13 residues. CDR1 is MNHEY and CDR2 is SVGEGT in the germline V gene. V shed 6 bases and J shed 7 bases, with 13 bases lying between them. CDR3 residues: CASRDGGGQPQHF. In DNA, the CDR3 is TGTGCCAGCAGGGACGGAGGGGGGCAGCCCCAGCATTTT.

The chain links TRBV7-9 to TRBJ2-1; D unresolved. V lost 5 bases and J 6 bases, leaving 8 bases between the germline ends. Germline V gene sequence: CDR1 SEHNR, CDR2 FQNEAQ (reference sequence). The CDR3 sequence is 12 residues long. The CDR3 region is CASSLDGNEQFF. The CDR3 nucleotides are TGTGCCAGCAGCCTGGACGGCAATGAGCAGTTCTTC.

The rearrangement joins TRBV28 to TRBJ2-3; no reliable D call. CDR3 length: 13 residues. Between the trimmed V and J ends, which lost 9 bases and 4 bases, there was a span of 14 bases. CDR1 is MDHEN and CDR2 is SYDVKM in the germline V gene. CDR3 nucleotide sequence: TGTGCCAGTCAAAGGATGGGCCCAGATACGCAGTATTTT. Amino acid sequence: CASQRMGPDTQYF. The whole variable domain, remainder taken from reference TRBV28 and TRBJ2-3, is DVKVTQSSRYLVKRTGEKVFLECVQDMDHENMFWYRQDPGLGLRLIYFSYDVKMKEKGDIPEGYSVSREKKERFSLILESASTNQTSMYLCASQRMGPDTQYFGPGTRLTVL.

This rearrangement joins TRBV7-2 to TRBJ2-1, with unresolved D. CDR3 length equals 11 residues. The germline V and J ends were trimmed by 1 base and 10 bases, with 5 bases remaining between them. Per the germline V gene, CDR1 is SGHTA and CDR2 is FQGNSA. The CDR3: CASSLGFEQFF. The CDR3 bases are TGTGCCAGCAGCTTAGGCTTCGAGCAGTTCTTC.

Only a few counts were recorded for this clonotype. CDR3 in amino acids: CASSSKGPGANTGELFF. CDR3 DNA sequence: TGTGCCAGCAGCTCCAAGGGACCGGGGGCGAACACCGGGGAGCTGTTTTTT. This chain joins TRBV7-2 and TRBJ2-2; TRBD2 might be the D (6 bases). V was shortened by 4 bases and J by 0 bases, with 15 bases between the two germline ends. This CDR3 is 17 amino acids long. Germline V lookup: CDR1 SGHTA, CDR2 FQGNSA.

The rearrangement uses TRBV19 and TRBJ1-1, with 8 nucleotides matching TRBD1. Germline CDR1 and CDR2: LNHDA and SQIVND (reference sequence). CDR3 size: 18 residues. J gave up 4 bases and V 5 bases, and 18 bases lay outside the gene matches. CDR3 protein: CASSPHRPGTGWGTEAFF. The CDR3 nucleotides are TGTGCCAGTAGTCCTCACCGTCCCGGGACAGGTTGGGGCACTGAAGCTTTCTTT.

The genes are TRBV11-1 and TRBJ1-2; 7 positions match TRBD1. Trimming removed 3 bases from V and 7 bases from J; junction bases left unmatched: 14. The CDR3 spans 16 residues. CDR1 is SGHAT, CDR2 FQDESV, per germline (reference sequence). The CDR3 reads CASSLVGQGVGFGYTF. CDR3 sequence (DNA): TGTGCCAGCAGCTTGGTGGGGCAGGGGGTAGGTTTTGGCTACACCTTC.

The V call is TRBV15, the J call TRBJ2-4; TRBD2 aligns across 8 bases. Germline loops: CDR1 LNHNV, CDR2 YYDKDF (reference sequence). This CDR3 contains 17 residues. V gave up 0 bases and J gave up 0 bases; unmatched junction bases: 4. The CDR3 region is CATSRDPAGGAKNIQYF. In DNA, the CDR3 is TGTGCCACCAGCAGAGATCCCGCGGGGGGAGCCAAAAACATTCAGTACTTC.

V and J are TRBV24-1 and TRBJ2-5; 8 nucleotides align to TRBD1. Germline lookup yields CDR1 KGHDR and CDR2 SFDVKD. The CDR3 extends over 16 amino acids. The V segment lost 5 bases and the J segment 0 bases; nucleotides outside the gene matches: 7. The CDR3 coding sequence is TGTGCCACCAGTGCTGGCGCAGGGGGCAACCAAGAGACCCAGTACTTC. This sequence encodes CATSAGAGGNQETQYF.

The CDR3 DNA reads as TGTGCCAGCAGCCCCCCCCTGCGGGAGGGCCCGGATACGCAGTATTTT. Its protein is CASSPPLREGPDTQYF. The chain couples TRBV7-8 to TRBJ2-3, with 9 bases identical to TRBD2. The germline CDR1 and CDR2 sequences are SGHVS and FQNEAQ. The CDR3 has 16 amino acids. Trimming took 5 bases from V and 6 from J; bases not matched to a gene: 12.

The chain carries TRBV6-1 and TRBJ1-1; D unresolved. The CDR3 runs to 14 residues. Germline values: CDR1 MNHNS, CDR2 SASEGT. Between the trimmed V and J ends, which lost 7 bases and 1 base, there was a span of 13 bases. CDR3 in DNA: TGTGCCAGCACCAACCCCTTGGCGAACACTGAAGCTTTCTTT. Protein: CASTNPLANTEAFF.

J is TRBJ1-2 and V is TRBV6-2 or TRBV6-3; TRBD1 aligns across 7 bases. V gave up 2 bases and J gave up 3 bases; unmatched junction bases: 6. Looked up from germline, CDR1 is MNHEY and CDR2 is SVGEGT. The CDR3 consists of 15 residues. The CDR3 reads CASSYGGGNYYGYTF. DNA of the CDR3: TGTGCCAGCAGTTACGGAGGGGGCAACTACTATGGCTACACCTTC.

Only one count was recorded for this clonotype. J is TRBJ2-3 and V is TRBV6-1, with D tentatively TRBD1 or TRBD2 (5 bases each). V lost 6 bases and J 0 bases, leaving 19 bases between the germline ends. CDR3 length: 17 amino acids. Per the germline V gene, CDR1 is MNHNS and CDR2 is SASEGT. The CDR3, as DNA: TGTGCCAGCAGGAGTAGGGGTAGCGCCGCTAGCACAGATACGCAGTATTTT. This gives the protein CASRSRGSAASTDTQYF.

The J gene is TRBJ2-3, the V gene TRBV20-1; 8 nucleotides match TRBD1. CDR3 length: 13 residues. The V gene end was trimmed by 4 bases and the J gene end by 3 bases; junction bases not matched to a gene: 3. The germline CDR1 and CDR2 sequences are DFQATT and SNEGSKA (reference sequence). CDR3 protein: CSATGDRTDTQYF. The CDR3 DNA is TGCAGTGCTACAGGGGACAGGACAGATACGCAGTATTTT.

The chain carries TRBV28 and TRBJ2-5, with TRBD1 matching over 7 bases. J was trimmed by 2 bases and V by 7 bases; bases with no gene match: 16. The CDR3 contains 17 residues. CDR1 is MDHEN and CDR2 is SYDVKM in the germline V gene. The CDR3 bases are TGTGCCAGCATCCCACGGGTGCCCGGGACAGAACAAGAGACCCAGTACTTC. Protein product: CASIPRVPGTEQETQYF.